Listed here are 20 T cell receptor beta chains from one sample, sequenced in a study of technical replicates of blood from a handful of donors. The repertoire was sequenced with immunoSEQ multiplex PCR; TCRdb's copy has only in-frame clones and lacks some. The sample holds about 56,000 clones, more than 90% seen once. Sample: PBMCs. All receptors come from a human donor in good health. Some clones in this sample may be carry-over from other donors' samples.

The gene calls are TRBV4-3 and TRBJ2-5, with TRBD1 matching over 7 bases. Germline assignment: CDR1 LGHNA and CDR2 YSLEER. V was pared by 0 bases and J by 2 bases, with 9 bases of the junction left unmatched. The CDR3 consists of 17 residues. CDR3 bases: TGCGCCAGCAGCCAAGATTTCGGCAACAGGGGACAAGAGACCCAGTACTTC. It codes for CASSQDFGNRGQETQYF.

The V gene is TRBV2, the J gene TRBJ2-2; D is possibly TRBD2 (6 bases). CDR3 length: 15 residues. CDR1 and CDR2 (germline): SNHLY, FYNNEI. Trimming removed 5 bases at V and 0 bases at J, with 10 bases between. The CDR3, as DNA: TGTGCCAGCAGTCGGCGGGGCGCGAACACCGGGGAGCTGTTTTTT. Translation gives CASSRRGANTGELFF.

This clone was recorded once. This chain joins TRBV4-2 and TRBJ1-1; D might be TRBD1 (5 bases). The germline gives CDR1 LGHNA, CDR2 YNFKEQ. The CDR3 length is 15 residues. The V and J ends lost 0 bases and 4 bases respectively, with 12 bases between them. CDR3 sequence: CASSQDGRVGTEAFF. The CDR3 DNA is TGTGCCAGCAGCCAAGATGGCAGGGTGGGCACTGAAGCTTTCTTT.

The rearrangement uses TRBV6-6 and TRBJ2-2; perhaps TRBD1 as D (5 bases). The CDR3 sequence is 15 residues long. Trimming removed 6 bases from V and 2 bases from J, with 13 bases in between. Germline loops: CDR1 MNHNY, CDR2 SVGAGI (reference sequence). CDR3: CASSPRQGNTGELFF. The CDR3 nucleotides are TGTGCCAGCAGCCCCAGGCAGGGCAACACCGGGGAGCTGTTTTTT.

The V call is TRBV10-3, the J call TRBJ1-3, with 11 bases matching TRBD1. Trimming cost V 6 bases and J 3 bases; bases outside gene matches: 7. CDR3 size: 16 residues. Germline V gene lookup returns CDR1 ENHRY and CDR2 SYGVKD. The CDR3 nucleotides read TGTGCCATCAGAGGGGGACAGGGGGAACGTGGAAACACCATATATTTT. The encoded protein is CAIRGGQGERGNTIYF.

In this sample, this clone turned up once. The CDR3 DNA reads TGCGCCAGCAGCCCTGGGGGAGGCTCACCCCTCCACTTT. Amino acids: CASSPGGGSPLHF. The rearrangement links TRBV4-3 to TRBJ1-6; TRBD1 is a possible D gene (5 bases). This CDR3 is built from 13 residues. Per the germline V gene, CDR1 is LGHNA and CDR2 is YSLEER. V dropped 4 bases and J dropped 10 bases, with 11 bases sitting between them.

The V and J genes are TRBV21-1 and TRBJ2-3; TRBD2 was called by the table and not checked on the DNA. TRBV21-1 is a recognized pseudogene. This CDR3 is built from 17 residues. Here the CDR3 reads CASSIGTSGNGTDTQYF. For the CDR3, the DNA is TGTGCCAGCAGCATCGGGACTAGCGGGAACGGGACAGATACGCAGTATTTT.

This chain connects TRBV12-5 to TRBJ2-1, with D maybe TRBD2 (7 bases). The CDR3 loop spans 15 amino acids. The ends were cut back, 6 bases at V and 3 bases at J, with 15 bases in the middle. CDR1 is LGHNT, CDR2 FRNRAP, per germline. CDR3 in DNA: TGTGCTAGTGGACCGGGCGGGGGCGTCTACAATGAGCAGTTCTTC. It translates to CASGPGGGVYNEQFF.

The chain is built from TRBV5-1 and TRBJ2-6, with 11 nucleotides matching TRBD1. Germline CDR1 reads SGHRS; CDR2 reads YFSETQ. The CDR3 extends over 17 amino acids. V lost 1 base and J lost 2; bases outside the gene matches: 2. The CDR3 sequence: CASSLLGQGAGANVLTF. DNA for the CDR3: TGCGCCAGCAGCTTGTTGGGACAGGGGGCTGGGGCCAACGTCCTGACTTTC.

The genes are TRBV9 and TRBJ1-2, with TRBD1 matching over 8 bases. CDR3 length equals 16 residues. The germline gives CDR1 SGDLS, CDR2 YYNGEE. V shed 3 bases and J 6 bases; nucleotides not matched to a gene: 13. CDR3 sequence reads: CASSDGTGRPRDGYTF. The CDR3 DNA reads TGTGCCAGCAGCGATGGGACAGGTCGGCCCAGAGATGGCTACACCTTC.

Here the CDR3 DNA reads TGTGCCAGCAGGGACAGTCTTAGCTCTGGAAACACCATATATTTT. Residues: CASRDSLSSGNTIYF. The genes are TRBV6-5 and TRBJ1-3; the D gene is possibly TRBD1 (6 bases). Germline loops: CDR1 MNHEY, CDR2 SVGAGI. V dropped 6 bases and J dropped 0 bases, with 12 bases sitting between them. There are 15 residues in the CDR3.

The CDR3 loop reads CASSETGGATYEQYF. The CDR3 region has the DNA TGTGCCAGCAGTGAGACAGGGGGCGCAACCTACGAGCAGTACTTC. The J gene is TRBJ2-7, the V gene TRBV6-1; the match to TRBD1 covers 10 bases. Germline CDR1 is MNHNS and CDR2 is SASEGT. CDR3 length: 15 residues. The V and J ends lost 3 bases and 2 bases, in that order; junction bases with no gene match: 4.

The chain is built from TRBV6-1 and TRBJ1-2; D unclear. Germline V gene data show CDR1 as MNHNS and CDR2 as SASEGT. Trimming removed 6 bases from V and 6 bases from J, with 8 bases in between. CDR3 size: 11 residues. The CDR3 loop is CASRKRDGYTF. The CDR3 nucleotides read TGTGCCAGCAGGAAGAGGGATGGCTACACCTTC.

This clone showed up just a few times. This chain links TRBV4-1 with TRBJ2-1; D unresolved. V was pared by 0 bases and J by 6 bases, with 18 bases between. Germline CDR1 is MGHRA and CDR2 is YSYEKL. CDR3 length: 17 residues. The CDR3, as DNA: TGCGCCAGCAGCCAAGATTCCCAGGCCATGATTATCAATGAGCAGTTCTTC. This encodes CASSQDSQAMIINEQFF.

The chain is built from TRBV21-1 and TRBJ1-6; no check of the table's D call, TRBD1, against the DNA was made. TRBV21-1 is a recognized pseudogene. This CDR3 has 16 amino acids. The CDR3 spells CASSISRLGHGSPLHF. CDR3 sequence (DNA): TGTGCCAGCAGCATCTCCCGCTTGGGGCACGGATCACCCCTCCACTTT.

CDR3 residues: CASSELGYEQYF. The CDR3 DNA is TGTGCCAGCAGCGAACTAGGGTACGAGCAGTACTTC. J is TRBJ2-7 and V is TRBV7-2; D possibly corresponds to TRBD2 (5 bases). This CDR3 region has 12 residues. Per germline, CDR1 SGHTA and CDR2 FQGNSA. V lost 5 bases to trimming and J lost 4 bases, with 9 bases between them.

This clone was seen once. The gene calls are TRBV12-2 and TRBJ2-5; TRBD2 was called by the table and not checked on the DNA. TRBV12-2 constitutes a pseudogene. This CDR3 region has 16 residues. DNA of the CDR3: TGTGCAAGTCACAATCCGGGACTAGTTGGTCAAGAGACCCAGTACTTC. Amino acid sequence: CASHNPGLVGQETQYF.

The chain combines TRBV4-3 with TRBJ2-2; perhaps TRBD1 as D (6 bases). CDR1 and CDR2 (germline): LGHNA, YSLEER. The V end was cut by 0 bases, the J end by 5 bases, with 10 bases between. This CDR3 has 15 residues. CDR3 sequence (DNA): TGCGCCAGCAGCCAAGACAGGGGCTGGACCGGGGAGCTGTTTTTT. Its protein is CASSQDRGWTGELFF.

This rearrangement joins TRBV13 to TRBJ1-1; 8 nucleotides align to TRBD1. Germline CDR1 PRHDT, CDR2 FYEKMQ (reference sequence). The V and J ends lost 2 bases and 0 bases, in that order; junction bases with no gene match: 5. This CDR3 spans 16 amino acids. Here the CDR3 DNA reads TGTGCCAGCAGCTTACGAACAGGGGGTATGAACACTGAAGCTTTCTTT. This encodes CASSLRTGGMNTEAFF.

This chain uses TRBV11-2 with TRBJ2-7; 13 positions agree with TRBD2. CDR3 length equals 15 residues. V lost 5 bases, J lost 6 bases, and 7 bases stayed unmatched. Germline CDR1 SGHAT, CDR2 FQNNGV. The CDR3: CASSTGLAGDSEQYF. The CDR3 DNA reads TGTGCCAGCAGCACCGGACTAGCGGGGGACTCCGAGCAGTACTTC.